The 31 T cell receptor beta chains listed next were all sequenced from one sample in a study of patients and donors after allogeneic stem cell transplantation. TCRdb reanalysed the RT-PCR reads using MiXCR and keeps one entry per CDR3 protein. The repertoire holds about 960,000 distinct CDR3 sequences, 18% seen once, with roughly 6% in the top ten. Source material: blood, either unsorted or a sorted T cell fraction (not recorded which). These TCRs come from a human donor who was either an allogeneic HSCT recipient or a stem cell or donor lymphocyte infusion donor (not recorded which). It is not recorded whose cells these are; they may come from a transplant donor.

This clonotype was seen more than once but under ten times. The rearrangement joins TRBV20-1 to TRBJ2-7, with 8 bases identical to TRBD2. J was trimmed by 9 bases and V by 3 bases; bases with no gene match: 13. This CDR3 is 14 amino acids long. Germline CDR1 DFQATT, CDR2 SNEGSKA (reference sequence). The CDR3 nucleotides read TGCAGTGCTAGTATTCGGGAGGGCCTTTCGAGGCAGTACTTC. Its protein is CSASIREGLSRQYF.

CDR3 nucleotides: TGTGCCAGCAGTTCCGCGGGACAGGGGATTTCGGACACTGAAGCTTTCTTT. It specifies CASSSAGQGISDTEAFF. This chain connects TRBV12-3 or TRBV12-4 to TRBJ1-1; 10 bases match TRBD1. Trimming at V came to 4 bases and at J to 3 bases, leaving 11 bases not matched to a gene. The CDR3 totals 17 residues.

This clonotype turned up a few times. J is TRBJ2-5 and V is TRBV6-5, with 14 positions matching TRBD2. This CDR3 is built from 18 residues. The V gene end was trimmed by 1 base and the J gene end by 2 bases; junction bases not matched to a gene: 6. The germline V gene has CDR1 MNHEY and CDR2 SVGAGI. The CDR3 spells CASSYYRGLAGVQETQYF. The CDR3 nucleotides read TGTGCCAGCAGTTACTATCGGGGACTAGCGGGAGTTCAAGAGACCCAGTACTTC.

In DNA form, the CDR3 reads TGCAGCGTTGAAGATCTTCTTTCCGAGCAGTACTTC. The encoded protein is CSVEDLLSEQYF. The chain employs TRBV29-1 and TRBJ2-7; no definite D call. The CDR3 spans 12 residues. Germline V gene lookup returns CDR1 SQVTM and CDR2 ANQGSEA. The V gene lost 0 bases and the J gene lost 6 bases, with 9 bases spanning the gap.

This clonotype appeared a single time. The chain links TRBV5-1 to TRBJ2-3; 8 nucleotides agree with TRBD1. Germline V gene data show CDR1 as SGHRS and CDR2 as YFSETQ. This CDR3 region has 16 residues. V lost 2 bases to trimming and J lost 4 bases; unmatched junction nucleotides: 9. The CDR3 reads CASSFQGAMGADTQYF. The CDR3 region has the DNA TGCGCCAGCAGCTTCCAGGGGGCGATGGGCGCAGATACGCAGTATTTT.

This clonotype has a handful of counts. The chain uses TRBV9 and TRBJ1-5, with unresolved D. The CDR3 is 15 residues long. Trimming cost V 4 bases and J 0 bases, with 11 bases left between them. Looked up from germline, CDR1 is SGDLS and CDR2 is YYNGEE. CDR3 sequence reads: CASSMDPNSNQPQHF. DNA of the CDR3: TGTGCCAGCAGCATGGACCCGAATAGCAATCAGCCCCAGCATTTT.

This sequence joins TRBV20-1 and TRBJ2-4, with D tentatively TRBD2 (5 bases). Germline values: CDR1 DFQATT, CDR2 SNEGSKA (reference sequence). The CDR3 totals 15 residues. With 6 bases removed from V and 5 bases from J, the gap between germline ends came to 20 bases. CDR3 bases: TGCAGTGCCCTATTTCGAAGCGGTTACCAAAACATTCAGTACTTC. Residues: CSALFRSGYQNIQYF.

The genes are TRBV6-5 and TRBJ1-1; possibly TRBD1 for D (6 bases). The germline gives CDR1 MNHEY, CDR2 SVGAGI. V lost 0 bases, J lost 0 bases, and 14 bases lay in between. The CDR3 has 17 residues. CDR3: CASSYSRGAGVNTEAFF. CDR3 DNA: TGTGCCAGCAGTTACTCGAGGGGGGCAGGGGTGAACACTGAAGCTTTCTTT.

The chain uses TRBV7-2 and TRBJ1-2; 8 bases agree with TRBD1. The CDR3 totals 14 residues. The germline V gene has CDR1 SGHTA and CDR2 FQGNSA. J lost 8 bases, V lost 3 bases, and 8 bases had no gene match. In DNA form, the CDR3 reads TGTGCCAGCAGCTTGAGGGCAGGGGGCCTAGGCTACACCTTC. This translates into CASSLRAGGLGYTF.

A remark on this clonotype: One end of the junction varies from germline; a read error may be responsible. The rearrangement links TRBV18 to TRBJ2-1; TRBD1 or TRBD2 may be the D gene (5 bases each). This CDR3 spans 15 amino acids. Germline V gene sequence: CDR1 KGHSH, CDR2 LQKENI. In nucleotides, the CDR3 is TGTGCCAGCTCACCAGGGGACGGGGCGAGCAGTAGTCCCACCTTC. This encodes CASSPGDGASSSPTF.

V and J are TRBV12-3 or TRBV12-4 and TRBJ2-5, with 10 bases matching TRBD2. Trimming at V came to 2 bases and at J to 4 bases, leaving 7 bases not matched to a gene. This CDR3 has 16 amino acids. The CDR3 sequence is CASSLTFSGGVETQYF. In DNA, the CDR3 is TGTGCCAGCAGTTTAACCTTCAGCGGGGGGGTAGAGACCCAGTACTTC.

This clonotype was picked up a small number of times. This chain links TRBV20-1 with TRBJ2-1; D may be TRBD1 or TRBD2 (5 bases each). Germline values: CDR1 DFQATT, CDR2 SNEGSKA (reference sequence). V lost 2 bases and J 4 bases, leaving 15 bases between the germline ends. CDR3 length: 15 residues. The CDR3 region is CSARIRQGEYNEQFF. For the CDR3, the DNA is TGCAGTGCTAGAATCCGGCAGGGAGAATACAATGAGCAGTTCTTC.

The chain has TRBV20-1 and TRBJ2-1; D unclear. This CDR3 spans 10 amino acids. Between the trimmed V and J ends, which lost 0 bases and 9 bases, there was a span of 3 bases. Germline lookup yields CDR1 DFQATT and CDR2 SNEGSKA (reference sequence). CDR3 loop: CSAREGEQFF. CDR3 bases: TGCAGTGCTAGAGAAGGTGAGCAGTTCTTC.

The sample holds a few counts of this clonotype. The J gene is TRBJ1-3, the V gene TRBV5-8; 7 bases line up with TRBD1. Germline V CDR1 and CDR2: SGHTS, YDEGEE. The CDR3 totals 14 residues. V gave up 3 bases and J gave up 2 bases; unmatched junction bases: 2. The CDR3 is CASSYGTAGNTIYF. In DNA, the CDR3 is TGTGCCAGCAGCTACGGGACAGCTGGAAACACCATATATTTT.

This clonotype was seen a few times. The chain employs TRBV3-1 and TRBJ2-7; D is uncertain. The CDR3 has 13 amino acids. Germline assignment: CDR1 LGHDT and CDR2 YNNKEL (reference sequence). V was trimmed by 3 bases and J by 6 bases, leaving 12 bases between them. The DNA for the CDR3 is TGTGCCAGCAGCCACGGTGTTTACGCCGAGCAGTACTTC. The encoded protein is CASSHGVYAEQYF.

The chain carries TRBV7-2 and TRBJ2-7, with D unclear. The CDR3 runs 11 residues. Germline V gives CDR1 SGHTA, CDR2 FQGNSA. Between the trimmed V and J ends, which lost 6 bases and 6 bases, there was a span of 9 bases. The CDR3 DNA reads TGTGCCAGCAGTTGGAAACGCGAGCAGTACTTC. Translating gives CASSWKREQYF.

This clonotype was detected a few times. The CDR3 DNA reads as TGTGCCAGCAGCTCGACTAGCGGGAGTGGCACAGATACGCAGTATTTT. Translating gives CASSSTSGSGTDTQYF. This sequence joins TRBV11-2 and TRBJ2-3, with 12 bases identical to TRBD2. Germline values: CDR1 SGHAT, CDR2 FQNNGV. The length of the CDR3 is 16 residues. V was clipped by 4 bases and J by 1 base; unmatched bases: 3. Using reference TRBV11-2 and TRBJ2-3 for the parts outside the CDR3, the full variable domain is EAGVAQSPRYKIIEKRQSVAFWCNPISGHATLYWYQQILGQGPKLLIQFQNNGVVDDSQLPKDRFSAERLKGVDSTLKIQPAKLEDSAVYLCASSSTSGSGTDTQYFGPGTRLTVL.

The chain is built from TRBV15 and TRBJ1-1; D uncertain. The germline V gene has CDR1 LNHNV and CDR2 YYDKDF (reference sequence). V shed 0 bases and J shed 5 bases, with 7 bases lying between them. This CDR3 spans 13 amino acids. CDR3 sequence reads: CATSRDLVTEAFF. The CDR3 DNA sequence: TGTGCCACCAGCAGAGATCTCGTAACTGAAGCTTTCTTT. Supplemented by reference TRBV15 and TRBJ1-1, the full variable domain reads DAMVIQNPRYQVTQFGKPVTLSCSQTLNHNVMYWYQQKSSQAPKLLFHYYDKDFNNEADTPDNFQSRRPNTSFCFLDIRSPGLGDTAMYLCATSRDLVTEAFFGQGTRLTVV.

The rearrangement uses TRBV29-1 and TRBJ1-1; possible D gene TRBD1, 5 bases. With 3 bases removed from V and 3 bases from J, the gap between germline ends came to 8 bases. Per the germline V gene, CDR1 is SQVTM and CDR2 is ANQGSEA. The CDR3 has 12 amino acids. The CDR3 bases are TGCAGCGTTGACAAGGGACACACTGAAGCTTTCTTT. This codes for CSVDKGHTEAFF.

This clonotype was seen only once. This chain connects TRBV20-1 to TRBJ2-7; 7 nucleotides match TRBD2. The germline V gene has CDR1 DFQATT and CDR2 SNEGSKA (reference sequence). V lost 3 bases to trimming and J lost 5 bases; unmatched junction nucleotides: 10. The CDR3 contains 14 residues. The CDR3, as DNA: TGCAGTGCTAGTGGGCTGGGGGGGGTCGACGAGCAGTACTTC. Its protein is CSASGLGGVDEQYF.

The genes are TRBV15 and TRBJ2-5, with TRBD2 matching 8 bases. J gave up 5 bases and V 0 bases, and 11 bases lay outside the gene matches. In germline, CDR1 is LNHNV, CDR2 YYDKDF (reference sequence). The CDR3 totals 17 residues. The CDR3 loop reads CATSRDPYERETETQYF. DNA of the CDR3: TGTGCCACCAGCAGAGATCCCTACGAGCGGGAGACGGAGACCCAGTACTTC.

This clonotype was seen a few times. This rearrangement joins TRBV20-1 to TRBJ2-3; D perhaps matches TRBD2 (5 bases). CDR1 is DFQATT, CDR2 SNEGSKA, per germline (reference sequence). The CDR3 spans 16 residues. Trimming cost V 3 bases and J 0 bases, with 16 bases left between them. CDR3: CSASDGADASTDTQYF. In DNA form, the CDR3 reads TGCAGTGCTAGTGATGGAGCGGACGCTAGCACAGATACGCAGTATTTT.

This rearrangement joins TRBV5-1 to TRBJ2-2; 9 nucleotides agree with TRBD2. Trimming at V came to 5 bases and at J to 5 bases, leaving 7 bases not matched to a gene. The germline CDR1 and CDR2 sequences are SGHRS and YFSETQ. The CDR3 is 15 residues long. CDR3 residues: CASSPGTSSTGELFF. As DNA, the CDR3 is TGCGCCAGCAGTCCCGGGACTAGCAGTACCGGGGAGCTGTTTTTT.

This clonotype was seen a few times. The DNA for the CDR3 is TGTGCCAGCAGTTACTCGTCGTACAACTATGGCTACACCTTC. Its protein is CASSYSSYNYGYTF. This sequence joins TRBV6-5 and TRBJ1-2; D is undetermined. The CDR3 runs to 14 residues. Germline V gives CDR1 MNHEY, CDR2 SVGAGI. Between the trimmed V and J ends, which lost 0 bases and 2 bases, there was a span of 7 bases.

The CDR3: CASSLGTSIYEQYF. CDR3 DNA sequence: TGTGCCAGCAGTTTGGGGACATCTATTTACGAGCAGTACTTC. This chain connects TRBV27 to TRBJ2-7; D possibly corresponds to TRBD1 (6 bases). The ends were cut back, 3 bases at V and 4 bases at J, with 13 bases in the middle. Germline V gene lookup returns CDR1 MNHEY and CDR2 SMNVEV (reference sequence). The CDR3 totals 14 residues.

This clonotype was seen more than once but under ten times. The rearrangement joins TRBV20-1 to TRBJ2-1; possible D gene TRBD2, 5 bases. The germline V gene encodes CDR1 DFQATT and CDR2 SNEGSKA (reference sequence). The CDR3 totals 14 residues. The CDR3 coding sequence is TGCAGCGCCCCTCGGGGTCTAGACCTTAATGAGCAGTTCTTC. It is translated as CSAPRGLDLNEQFF.

The CDR3 coding sequence is TGCGCCAGAACGGGACAGGGAGGTCGTCAGCCCCAGCATTTT. Translation: CARTGQGGRQPQHF. The chain couples TRBV5-1 to TRBJ1-5; 9 nucleotides agree with TRBD1. The CDR3 sequence is 14 residues long. V was pared by 8 bases and J by 6 bases, with 9 bases of the junction left unmatched. Germline CDR1 and CDR2: SGHRS and YFSETQ.

This clonotype was detected many times. Relative to the germline gene, one junction end is altered; a read error may explain this. The rearrangement links TRBV5-1 to TRBJ2-7; D is possibly TRBD2 (6 bases). Germline lookup yields CDR1 SGHRS and CDR2 YFSETQ. The length of the CDR3 is 11 residues. The CDR3 nucleotides are TGTGCCAGCAGTTTCGGGGGAGAGCAGTACTTC. It is translated as CASSFGGEQYF.

In this sample, this clonotype turned up many times. The chain has TRBV5-6 and TRBJ1-5; D perhaps matches TRBD1 (6 bases). Germline loops: CDR1 SGHDT, CDR2 YYEEEE. The CDR3 runs 17 residues. V dropped 4 bases and J dropped 4 bases, with 21 bases sitting between them. CDR3: CASSPHRRGTVNQPQHF. Written as DNA, the CDR3 is TGTGCCAGCAGCCCTCACAGAAGGGGGACGGTAAATCAGCCCCAGCATTTT.

This clonotype appeared many times. The CDR3 sequence is CASSLRQGMDQPQHF. As DNA, the CDR3 is TGTGCCAGCAGTTTAAGGCAGGGTATGGATCAGCCCCAGCATTTT. V is TRBV12-3 or TRBV12-4 and J is TRBJ1-5; D perhaps matches TRBD1 (5 bases). The CDR3 is 15 amino acids. The V end was cut by 2 bases, the J end by 5 bases, with 13 bases between.

This clonotype occurred a few times. The V gene is TRBV6-5, the J gene TRBJ1-1, with 10 bases identical to TRBD1. The V gene's germline CDR1 is MNHEY and CDR2 SVGAGI. This CDR3 comprises 15 residues. With V trimmed by 2 bases and J by 4 bases, 4 bases remained unmatched. The CDR3 DNA is TGTGCCAGCAGTTACGTGGGACAGGGGTTCACTGAAGCTTTCTTT. As protein: CASSYVGQGFTEAFF.